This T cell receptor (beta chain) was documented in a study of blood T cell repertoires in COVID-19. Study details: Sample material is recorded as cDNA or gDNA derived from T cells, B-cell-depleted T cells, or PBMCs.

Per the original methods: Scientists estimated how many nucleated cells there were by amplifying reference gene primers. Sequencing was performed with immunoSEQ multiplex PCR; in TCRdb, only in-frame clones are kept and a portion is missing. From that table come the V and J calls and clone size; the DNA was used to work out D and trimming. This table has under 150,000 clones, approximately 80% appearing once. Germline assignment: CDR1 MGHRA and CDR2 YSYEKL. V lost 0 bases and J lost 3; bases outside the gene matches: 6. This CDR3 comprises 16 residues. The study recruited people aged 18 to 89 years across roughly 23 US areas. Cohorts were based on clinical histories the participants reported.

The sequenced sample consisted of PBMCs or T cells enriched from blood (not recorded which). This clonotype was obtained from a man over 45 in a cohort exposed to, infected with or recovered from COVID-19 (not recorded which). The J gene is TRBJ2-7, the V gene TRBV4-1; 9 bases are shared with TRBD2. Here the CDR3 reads CASSQELAGLIYEQYF. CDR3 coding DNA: TGCGCCAGCAGCCAAGAACTAGCGGGTCTGATCTACGAGCAGTACTTC.